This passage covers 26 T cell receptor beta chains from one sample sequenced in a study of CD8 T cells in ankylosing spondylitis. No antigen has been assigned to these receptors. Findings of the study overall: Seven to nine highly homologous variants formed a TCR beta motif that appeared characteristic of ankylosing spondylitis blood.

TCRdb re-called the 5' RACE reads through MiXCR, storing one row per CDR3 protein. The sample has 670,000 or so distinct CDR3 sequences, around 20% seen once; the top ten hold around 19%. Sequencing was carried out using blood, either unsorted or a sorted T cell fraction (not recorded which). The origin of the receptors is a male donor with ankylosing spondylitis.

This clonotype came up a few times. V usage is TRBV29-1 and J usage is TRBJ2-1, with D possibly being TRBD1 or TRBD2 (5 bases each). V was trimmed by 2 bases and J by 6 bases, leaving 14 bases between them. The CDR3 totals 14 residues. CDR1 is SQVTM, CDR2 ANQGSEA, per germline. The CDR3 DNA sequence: TGCAGCGTTGAACCGGGACCCAATTCCAATGAGCAGTTCTTC. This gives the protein CSVEPGPNSNEQFF.

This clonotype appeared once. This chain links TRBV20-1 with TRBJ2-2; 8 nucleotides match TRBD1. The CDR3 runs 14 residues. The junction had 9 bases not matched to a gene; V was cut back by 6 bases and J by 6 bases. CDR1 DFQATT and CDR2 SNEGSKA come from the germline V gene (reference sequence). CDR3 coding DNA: TGCAGTGCGCGGAAGGGACAGGACGCCGGGGAGCTGTTTTTT. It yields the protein CSARKGQDAGELFF.

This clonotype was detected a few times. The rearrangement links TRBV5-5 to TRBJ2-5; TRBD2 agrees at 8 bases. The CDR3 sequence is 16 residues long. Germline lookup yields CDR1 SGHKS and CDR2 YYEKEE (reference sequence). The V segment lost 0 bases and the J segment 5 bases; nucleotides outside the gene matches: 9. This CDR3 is CASSLVDSGVSETQYF. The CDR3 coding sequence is TGTGCCAGCAGCTTGGTGGATAGCGGGGTATCGGAGACCCAGTACTTC.

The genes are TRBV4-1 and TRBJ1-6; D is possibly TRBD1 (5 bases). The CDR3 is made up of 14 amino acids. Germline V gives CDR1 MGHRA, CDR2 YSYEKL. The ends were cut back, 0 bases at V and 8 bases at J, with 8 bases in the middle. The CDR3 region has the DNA TGCGCCAGCAGCCAAGATCAGGGTTATTCACCCCTCCACTTT. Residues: CASSQDQGYSPLHF.

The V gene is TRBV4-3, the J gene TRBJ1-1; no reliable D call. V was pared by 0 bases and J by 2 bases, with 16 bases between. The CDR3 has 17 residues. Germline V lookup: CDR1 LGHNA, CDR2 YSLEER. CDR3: CASSQDPSGGRNTEAFF. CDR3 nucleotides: TGCGCCAGCAGCCAAGACCCCTCCGGCGGACGAAACACTGAAGCTTTCTTT.

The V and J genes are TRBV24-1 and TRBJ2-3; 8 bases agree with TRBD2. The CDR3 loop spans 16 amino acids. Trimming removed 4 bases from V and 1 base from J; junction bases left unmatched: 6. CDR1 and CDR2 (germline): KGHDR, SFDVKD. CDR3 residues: CATSEDSGTRTDTQYF. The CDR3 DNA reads TGTGCCACCAGTGAGGATAGCGGGACCCGCACAGATACGCAGTATTTT.

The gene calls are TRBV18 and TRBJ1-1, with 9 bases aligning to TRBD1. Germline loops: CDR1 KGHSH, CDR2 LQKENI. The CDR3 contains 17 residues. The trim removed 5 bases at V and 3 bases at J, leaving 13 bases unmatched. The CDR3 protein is CASSTSDRGGGDTEAFF. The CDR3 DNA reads TGTGCCAGCTCAACGTCGGACAGGGGCGGCGGGGACACTGAAGCTTTCTTT.

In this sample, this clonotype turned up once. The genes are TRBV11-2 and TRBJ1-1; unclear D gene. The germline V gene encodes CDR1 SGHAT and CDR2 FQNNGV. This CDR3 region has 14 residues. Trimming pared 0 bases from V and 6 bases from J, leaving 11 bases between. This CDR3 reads CASSLDPVESEAFF. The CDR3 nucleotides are TGTGCCAGCAGCTTAGACCCGGTGGAATCTGAAGCTTTCTTT. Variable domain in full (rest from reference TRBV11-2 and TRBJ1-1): EAGVAQSPRYKIIEKRQSVAFWCNPISGHATLYWYQQILGQGPKLLIQFQNNGVVDDSQLPKDRFSAERLKGVDSTLKIQPAKLEDSAVYLCASSLDPVESEAFFGQGTRLTVV.

CDR3 sequence: CSAVTVGQETQYF. The CDR3 DNA follows: TGCAGTGCCGTAACAGTGGGGCAAGAGACCCAGTACTTC. This chain joins TRBV20-1 and TRBJ2-5; D not certain. Germline V gene lookup returns CDR1 DFQATT and CDR2 SNEGSKA (reference sequence). Trimming took off 6 bases at V and 2 bases at J, with 13 bases between the two ends. CDR3 length: 13 amino acids.

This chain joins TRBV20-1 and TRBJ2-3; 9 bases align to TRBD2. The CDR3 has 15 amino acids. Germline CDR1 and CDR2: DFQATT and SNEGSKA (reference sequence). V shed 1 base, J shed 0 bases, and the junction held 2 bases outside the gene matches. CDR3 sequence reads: CSARGAGGSTDTQYF. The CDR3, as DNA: TGCAGTGCTAGAGGAGCGGGAGGCAGCACAGATACGCAGTATTTT.

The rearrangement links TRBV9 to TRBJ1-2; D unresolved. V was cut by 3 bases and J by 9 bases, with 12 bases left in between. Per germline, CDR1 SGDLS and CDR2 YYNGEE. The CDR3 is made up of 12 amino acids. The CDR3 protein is CASSGGVARYTF. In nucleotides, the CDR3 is TGTGCCAGCAGCGGTGGGGTGGCCCGCTACACCTTC.

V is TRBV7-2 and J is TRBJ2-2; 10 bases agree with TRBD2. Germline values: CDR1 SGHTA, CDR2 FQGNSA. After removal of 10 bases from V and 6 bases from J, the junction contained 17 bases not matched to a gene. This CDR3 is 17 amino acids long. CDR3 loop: CAITPGATLAGAGELFF. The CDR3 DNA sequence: TGTGCCATCACACCCGGGGCAACCCTAGCGGGAGCCGGGGAGCTGTTTTTT.

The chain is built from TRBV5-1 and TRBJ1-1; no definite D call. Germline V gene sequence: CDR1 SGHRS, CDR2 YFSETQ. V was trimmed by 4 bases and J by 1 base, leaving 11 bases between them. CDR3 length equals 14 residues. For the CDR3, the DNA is TGCGCCAGCAGCGGGCAGGTGTCGAACACTGAAGCTTTCTTT. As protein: CASSGQVSNTEAFF.

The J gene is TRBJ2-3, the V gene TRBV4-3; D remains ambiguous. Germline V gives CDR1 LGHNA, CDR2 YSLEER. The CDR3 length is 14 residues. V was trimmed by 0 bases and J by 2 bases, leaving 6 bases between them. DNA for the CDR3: TGCGCCAGCAGCCAAGATTTAAACACAGATACGCAGTATTTT. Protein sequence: CASSQDLNTDTQYF.

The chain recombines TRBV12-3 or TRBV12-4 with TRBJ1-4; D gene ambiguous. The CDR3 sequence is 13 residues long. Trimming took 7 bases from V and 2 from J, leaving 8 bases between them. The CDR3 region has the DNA TGTGCCAGCAATGGACCGACTAATGAAAAACTGTTTTTT. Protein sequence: CASNGPTNEKLFF.

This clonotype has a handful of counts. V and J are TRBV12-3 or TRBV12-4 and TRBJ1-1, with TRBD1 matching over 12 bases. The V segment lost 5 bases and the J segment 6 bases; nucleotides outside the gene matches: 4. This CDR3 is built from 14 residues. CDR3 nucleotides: TGTGCCAGCAGTCGGGGGACAGGGGGCCCTGAAGCTTTCTTT. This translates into CASSRGTGGPEAFF.

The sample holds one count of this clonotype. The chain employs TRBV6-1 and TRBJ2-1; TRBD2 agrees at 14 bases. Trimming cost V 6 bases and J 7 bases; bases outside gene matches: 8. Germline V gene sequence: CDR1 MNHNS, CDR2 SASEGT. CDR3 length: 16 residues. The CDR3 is CASRPTGTSGRNEQFF. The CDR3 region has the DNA TGTGCCAGCAGGCCTACCGGGACTAGCGGGAGAAATGAGCAGTTCTTC.

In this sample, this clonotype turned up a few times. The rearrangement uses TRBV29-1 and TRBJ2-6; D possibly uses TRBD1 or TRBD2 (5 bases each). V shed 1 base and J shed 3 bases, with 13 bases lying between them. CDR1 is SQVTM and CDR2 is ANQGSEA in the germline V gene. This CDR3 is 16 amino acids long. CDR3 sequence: CSVEGDVFSGANVLTF. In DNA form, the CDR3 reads TGCAGCGTTGAAGGGGACGTTTTTAGTGGGGCCAACGTCCTGACTTTC.

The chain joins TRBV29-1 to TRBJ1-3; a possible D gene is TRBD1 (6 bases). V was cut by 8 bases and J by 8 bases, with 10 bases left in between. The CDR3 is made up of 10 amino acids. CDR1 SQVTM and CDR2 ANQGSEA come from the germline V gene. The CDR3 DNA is TGCAGCATACAGGGTGACACCATATATTTT. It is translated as CSIQGDTIYF.

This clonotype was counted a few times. CDR3: CASSVSGGSLSEQFF. DNA for the CDR3: TGTGCCAGCAGCGTTAGCGGGGGGTCTTTAAGTGAGCAGTTCTTC. This chain connects TRBV9 to TRBJ2-1, with TRBD2 matching over 10 bases. V shed 2 bases, J shed 9 bases, and the junction held 8 bases outside the gene matches. This CDR3 contains 15 residues. Germline-derived CDR1 and CDR2 are SGDLS and YYNGEE.

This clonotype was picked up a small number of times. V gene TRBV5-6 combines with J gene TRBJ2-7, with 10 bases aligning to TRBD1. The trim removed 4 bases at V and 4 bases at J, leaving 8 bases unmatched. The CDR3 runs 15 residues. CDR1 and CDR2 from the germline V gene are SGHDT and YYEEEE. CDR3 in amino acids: CASSMTGQGIYEQYF. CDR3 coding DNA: TGTGCCAGCAGCATGACGGGACAGGGGATATACGAGCAGTACTTC. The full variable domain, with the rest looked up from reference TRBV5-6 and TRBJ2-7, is DAGVTQSPTHLIKTRGQQVTLRCSPKSGHDTVSWYQQALGQGPQFIFQYYEEEERQRGNFPDRFSGHQFPNYSSELNVNALLLGDSALYLCASSMTGQGIYEQYFGPGTRLTVT.

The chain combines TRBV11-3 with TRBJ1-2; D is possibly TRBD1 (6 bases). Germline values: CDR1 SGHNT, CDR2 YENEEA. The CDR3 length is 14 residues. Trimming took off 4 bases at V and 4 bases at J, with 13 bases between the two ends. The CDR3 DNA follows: TGTGCCAGCAGCTGGGGGGCTCGGAGCTATGGCTACACCTTC. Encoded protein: CASSWGARSYGYTF.

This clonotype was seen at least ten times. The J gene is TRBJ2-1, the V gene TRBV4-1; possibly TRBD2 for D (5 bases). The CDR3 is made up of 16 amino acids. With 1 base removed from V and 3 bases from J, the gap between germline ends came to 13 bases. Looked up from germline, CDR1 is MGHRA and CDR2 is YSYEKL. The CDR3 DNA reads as TGCGCCAGCAGCCAAGTGGACTTAGTAGTCTACAATGAGCAGTTCTTC. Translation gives CASSQVDLVVYNEQFF.

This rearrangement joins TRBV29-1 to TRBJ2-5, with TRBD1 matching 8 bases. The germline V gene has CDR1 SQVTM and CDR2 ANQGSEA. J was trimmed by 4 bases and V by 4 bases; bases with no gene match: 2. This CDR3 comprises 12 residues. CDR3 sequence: CSVVTGGETQYF. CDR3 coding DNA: TGCAGCGTTGTTACAGGGGGAGAGACCCAGTACTTC.

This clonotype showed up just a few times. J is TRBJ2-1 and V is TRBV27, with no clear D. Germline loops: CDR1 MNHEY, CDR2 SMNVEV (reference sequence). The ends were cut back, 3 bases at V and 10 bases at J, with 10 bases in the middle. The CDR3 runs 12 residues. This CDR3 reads CASSLGTAEQFF. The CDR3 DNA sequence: TGTGCCAGCAGTTTGGGAACGGCAGAGCAGTTCTTC.

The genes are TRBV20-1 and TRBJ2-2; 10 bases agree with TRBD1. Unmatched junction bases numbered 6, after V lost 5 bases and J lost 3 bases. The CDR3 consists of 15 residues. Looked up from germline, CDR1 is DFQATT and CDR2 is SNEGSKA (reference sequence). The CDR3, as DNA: TGCAGTGCTCACCCCGGGACAGGGGACACCGGGGAGCTGTTTTTT. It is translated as CSAHPGTGDTGELFF.